The present T cell receptor (beta chain) was sequenced within a study of T cell repertoires in cytomegalovirus infection. Study at large: Matching HLA type, along with CMV infection, was indicated by public TCR beta signatures.

The CDR3 sequence is 14 residues long. The V gene lost 3 bases and the J gene lost 1 base, with 10 bases spanning the gap. Germline loops: CDR1 LNHDA, CDR2 SQIVND (reference sequence). Overall study results and limits: HLA-C-restricted, CMV-specific TCR beta clonotypes were dominant ex vivo. Summed frequency of public TCR beta families distinguished CMV carriers with the relevant HLA.

TCRdb reprocessed the reads with MiXCR, giving one entry per CDR3 protein. The sample holds around 170,000 distinct CDR3 sequences; approximately 15% are singletons and the top ten take 27%. The table lists this clonotype with a few counts. Its antigen remains unidentified. The chain is built from TRBV19 and TRBJ2-7, with D uncertain. The sequenced sample consisted of PBMCs. The receptor comes from a human donor in good health (CMV status not recorded). Some clones in this sample may be carry-over from other donors' samples. The CDR3 is CASSISLGSYEQYF. DNA for the CDR3: TGTGCCAGTAGTATTTCCCTTGGTTCCTACGAGCAGTACTTC.